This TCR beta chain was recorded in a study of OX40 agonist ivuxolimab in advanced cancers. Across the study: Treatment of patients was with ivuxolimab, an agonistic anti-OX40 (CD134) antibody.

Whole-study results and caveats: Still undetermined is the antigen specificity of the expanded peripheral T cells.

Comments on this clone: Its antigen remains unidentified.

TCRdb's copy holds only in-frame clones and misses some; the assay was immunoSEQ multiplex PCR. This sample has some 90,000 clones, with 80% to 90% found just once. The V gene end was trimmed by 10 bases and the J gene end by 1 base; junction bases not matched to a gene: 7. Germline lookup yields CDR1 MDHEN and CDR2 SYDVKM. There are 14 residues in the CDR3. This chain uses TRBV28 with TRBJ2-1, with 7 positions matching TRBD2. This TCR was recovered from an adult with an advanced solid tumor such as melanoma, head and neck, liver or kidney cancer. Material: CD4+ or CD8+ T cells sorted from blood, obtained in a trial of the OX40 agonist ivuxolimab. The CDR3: CATWGGQSYNEQFF. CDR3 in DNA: TGTGCCACCTGGGGGGGTCAATCCTACAATGAGCAGTTCTTC.